Following are 27 T cell receptor beta chains from one sample sequenced in a study of T cell changes during pregnancy in multiple sclerosis. Assay: immunoSEQ multiplex PCR; the TCRdb copy retains only in-frame clones and omits some. The table shows 65,000 to 95,000 clones, with 85% to 95% occurring only once. This specimen was peripheral blood, taken after pregnancy. The receptors here all came from a female donor in good health, enrolled as a control in a pregnancy study.

The chain couples TRBV5-8 to TRBJ1-4, with 7 positions matching TRBD1. V lost 2 bases and J lost 7; bases outside the gene matches: 8. The CDR3 sequence is 15 residues long. In germline, CDR1 is SGHTS, CDR2 YDEGEE. The CDR3 loop is CASSFPTGSTEKLFF. The DNA of the CDR3 is TGTGCCAGCAGCTTTCCGACAGGGTCCACTGAAAAACTGTTTTTT. Using reference TRBV5-8 and TRBJ1-4 for the parts outside the CDR3, the full variable domain is EAGVTQSPTHLIKTRGQQATLRCSPISGHTSVYWYQQALGLGLQFLLWYDEGEERNRGNFPPRFSGRQFPNYSSELNVNALELEDSALYLCASSFPTGSTEKLFFGSGTQLSVL.

The chain joins TRBV13 to TRBJ2-1; TRBD2 matches at 8 bases. CDR1 is PRHDT and CDR2 is FYEKMQ in the germline V gene (reference sequence). After removal of 2 bases from V and 0 bases from J, the junction contained 9 bases not matched to a gene. The length of the CDR3 is 18 residues. DNA for the CDR3: TGTGCCAGCAGCTTATTGGCGGGGGGAATTAGCTCCTACAATGAGCAGTTCTTC. It specifies CASSLLAGGISSYNEQFF.

This clone appeared a few times. This chain links TRBV11-2 with TRBJ2-7; 9 bases match TRBD1. V lost 5 bases to trimming and J lost 5 bases; unmatched junction nucleotides: 10. Germline V gene sequence: CDR1 SGHAT, CDR2 FQNNGV. The CDR3 runs to 15 residues. The CDR3 here is CASSPAGTGSHEQYF. CDR3 coding DNA: TGTGCCAGCAGCCCCGCCGGGACAGGGTCCCACGAGCAGTACTTC. The entire variable domain, with the rest obtained from reference TRBV11-2 and TRBJ2-7, is as follows: EAGVAQSPRYKIIEKRQSVAFWCNPISGHATLYWYQQILGQGPKLLIQFQNNGVVDDSQLPKDRFSAERLKGVDSTLKIQPAKLEDSAVYLCASSPAGTGSHEQYFGPGTRLTVT.

This sequence joins TRBV11-2 and TRBJ1-2, with D maybe TRBD1 (5 bases). Germline assignment: CDR1 SGHAT and CDR2 FQNNGV. CDR3 length equals 14 residues. V shed 7 bases and J shed 4 bases, with 16 bases lying between them. The CDR3 DNA sequence: TGTGCCAGCACCCCGGGGGGTGGTGCCTATGGCTACACCTTC. Translation gives CASTPGGGAYGYTF.

The rearrangement links TRBV27 to TRBJ2-1; D gene ambiguous. Germline assignment: CDR1 MNHEY and CDR2 SMNVEV (reference sequence). V was trimmed by 5 bases and J by 4 bases, leaving 12 bases between them. This CDR3 contains 14 residues. The CDR3: CASSPSPRYNEQFF. The CDR3 DNA sequence: TGTGCCAGCAGTCCCAGCCCTAGATACAATGAGCAGTTCTTC.

The chain joins TRBV7-3 to TRBJ2-5; 8 bases agree with TRBD2. CDR1 is SGHTA, CDR2 FQGTGA, per germline. V dropped 3 bases and J dropped 4; count of bases not matched to a gene: 7. The CDR3 covers 15 residues. This CDR3 is CASSLVAGTVETQYF. CDR3 DNA sequence: TGTGCCAGCAGCTTGGTAGCGGGAACTGTAGAGACCCAGTACTTC. Filled out from reference TRBV7-3 and TRBJ2-5, the complete variable domain reads GAGVSQTPSNKVTEKGKYVELRCDPISGHTALYWYRQSLGQGPEFLIYFQGTGAADDSGLPNDRFFAVRPEGSVSTLKIQRTERGDSAVYLCASSLVAGTVETQYFGPGTRLLVL.

The rearrangement uses TRBV10-3 and TRBJ2-7; the match to TRBD2 covers 11 bases. Germline trimming cut 8 bases from V and 1 base from J; bases unmatched to any gene: 7. From germline, CDR1 is ENHRY and CDR2 SYGVKD. The CDR3 is 15 amino acids. CDR3 region: CAIGVLAGGSYEQYF. The CDR3 DNA follows: TGTGCCATCGGGGTCCTAGCGGGGGGATCCTACGAGCAGTACTTC.

V gene TRBV9 combines with J gene TRBJ2-7; the D is unclear. The CDR3 spans 14 residues. V lost 0 bases and J lost 3, with 10 bases in between. Germline CDR1 and CDR2: SGDLS and YYNGEE. In DNA form, the CDR3 reads TGTGCCAGCAGCGTAGCAGGCAGCAACTACGAGCAGTACTTC. Amino acid sequence: CASSVAGSNYEQYF.

The chain couples TRBV27 to TRBJ2-3; 7 bases line up with TRBD2. Germline V gene lookup returns CDR1 MNHEY and CDR2 SMNVEV (reference sequence). The CDR3 is made up of 14 amino acids. With 4 bases clipped from V and 3 bases from J, the junction kept 4 bases outside the gene matches. CDR3 in amino acids: CASSWEGVTDTQYF. The CDR3 nucleotides read TGTGCCAGCAGTTGGGAGGGTGTGACAGATACGCAGTATTTT.

The genes are TRBV10-3 and TRBJ2-1; tentatively, D is TRBD2 (6 bases). Trimming took off 10 bases at V and 0 bases at J, with 10 bases between the two ends. Germline V gives CDR1 ENHRY, CDR2 SYGVKD. This CDR3 comprises 13 residues. CDR3 sequence (DNA): TGTGCCACGACCGGGAGCTCCTACAATGAGCAGTTCTTC. It specifies CATTGSSYNEQFF.

The chain couples TRBV30 to TRBJ2-5; D unclear. The CDR3 runs 12 residues. The V gene's germline CDR1 is GTSNPN and CDR2 SVGIG (reference sequence). Trimming stripped 2 bases from V and 5 bases from J, with 9 bases between. CDR3 nucleotides: TGTGCCTGGAGTCGGAGTCGGGAGACCCAGTACTTC. Its translation: CAWSRSRETQYF. Together with reference TRBV30 and TRBJ2-5, the CDR3 gives the full variable domain: SQTIHQWPATLVQPVGSPLSLECTVEGTSNPNLYWYRQAAGRGLQLLFYSVGIGQISSEVPQNLSASRPQDRQFILSSKKLLLSDSGFYLCAWSRSRETQYFGPGTRLLVL.

The rearrangement links TRBV19 to TRBJ2-2; TRBD2 matches 16 bases. The germline CDR1 and CDR2 sequences are LNHDA and SQIVND (reference sequence). This CDR3 has 18 residues. V was pared by 7 bases and J by 1 base, with 6 bases of the junction left unmatched. Here the CDR3 DNA reads TGTGCCAGTAAGGAGGGACTAGCGGGGGGGAAGAACACCGGGGAGCTGTTTTTT. Translation: CASKEGLAGGKNTGELFF.

This clone was picked up one time. The rearrangement links TRBV5-6 to TRBJ1-2; D uncertain. The germline gives CDR1 SGHDT, CDR2 YYEEEE. The CDR3 consists of 13 residues. V lost 0 bases and J 2 bases, leaving 5 bases between the germline ends. The CDR3 here is CASSLARNYGYTF. The CDR3 nucleotides read TGTGCCAGCAGCTTGGCCAGAAACTATGGCTACACCTTC.

The J gene is TRBJ2-7, the V gene TRBV6-5; 7 bases map to TRBD2. V gave up 0 bases and J gave up 4 bases; unmatched junction bases: 9. Germline CDR1 is MNHEY and CDR2 is SVGAGI. The CDR3 sequence is 16 residues long. The CDR3 nucleotides are TGTGCCAGCAGTTACTCCGGGTTGACTAGCATTTACGAGCAGTACTTC. Translation: CASSYSGLTSIYEQYF.

The rearrangement links TRBV18 to TRBJ2-1; 8 nucleotides match TRBD2. V lost 6 bases, J lost 6 bases, and 10 bases stayed unmatched. The CDR3 has 15 amino acids. The germline CDR1 and CDR2 sequences are KGHSH and LQKENI. The CDR3 spells CASSPGGGTGNEQFF. As DNA, the CDR3 is TGTGCCAGCTCCCCGGGGGGGGGTACGGGCAATGAGCAGTTCTTC.

The chain employs TRBV13 and TRBJ1-3, with TRBD1 matching 7 bases. Germline CDR1 PRHDT, CDR2 FYEKMQ (reference sequence). This CDR3 has 15 residues. The V and J ends lost 0 bases and 7 bases, in that order; junction bases with no gene match: 6. The CDR3 protein is CASSLGDRSGNTIYF. The CDR3 region has the DNA TGTGCCAGCAGCTTAGGGGACAGGTCAGGGAACACCATATATTTT. Drawing the rest from reference TRBV13 and TRBJ1-3, the complete variable domain is AAGVIQSPRHLIKEKRETATLKCYPIPRHDTVYWYQQGPGQDPQFLISFYEKMQSDKGSIPDRFSAQQFSDYHSELNMSSLELGDSALYFCASSLGDRSGNTIYFGEGSWLTVV.

The CDR3 here is CASSLTGGVHKSETQYF. The CDR3 nucleotides read TGTGCCAGCAGCTTAACGGGGGGGGTCCACAAGTCGGAGACCCAGTACTTC. The V call is TRBV7-8, the J call TRBJ2-5, with TRBD2 matching over 8 bases. In germline, CDR1 is SGHVS, CDR2 FQNEAQ. The CDR3 extends over 17 amino acids. With 2 bases clipped from V and 5 bases from J, the junction kept 13 bases outside the gene matches.

CDR3 in DNA: TGTGCCAGCAGCTTTGGGACAGTAAATCAGCCCCAGCATTTT. Translated: CASSFGTVNQPQHF. V gene TRBV5-5 combines with J gene TRBJ1-5; 7 bases map to TRBD1. Germline trimming cut 2 bases from V and 4 bases from J; bases unmatched to any gene: 3. Germline loops: CDR1 SGHKS, CDR2 YYEKEE (reference sequence). CDR3 length: 14 amino acids. Full variable domain (missing parts from reference TRBV5-5 and TRBJ1-5): DAGVTQSPTHLIKTRGQQVTLRCSPISGHKSVSWYQQVLGQGPQFIFQYYEKEERGRGNFPDRFSARQFPNYSSELNVNALLLGDSALYLCASSFGTVNQPQHFGDGTRLSIL.

The chain has TRBV18 and TRBJ2-2; tentatively, D is TRBD2 (5 bases). CDR1 is KGHSH and CDR2 is LQKENI in the germline V gene. Trimming removed 0 bases at V and 4 bases at J, with 12 bases between. The CDR3 has 16 residues. The CDR3 DNA follows: TGTGCCAGCTCACCACCTGGCGGGTCAACCACCGGGGAGCTGTTTTTT. It encodes CASSPPGGSTTGELFF.

The genes are TRBV7-8 and TRBJ1-5, with D uncertain. The ends were cut back, 5 bases at V and 3 bases at J, with 5 bases in the middle. The CDR3 spans 12 residues. Per germline, CDR1 SGHVS and CDR2 FQNEAQ. This chain's CDR3 is CASSPVNQPQHF. CDR3 coding DNA: TGTGCCAGCAGCCCCGTCAATCAGCCCCAGCATTTT.

The genes are TRBV6-5 and TRBJ1-1; 8 bases match TRBD1. The CDR3 covers 16 residues. Trimming at V came to 2 bases and at J to 5 bases, leaving 10 bases not matched to a gene. Germline CDR1 MNHEY, CDR2 SVGAGI. This chain's CDR3 is CASSYRAGGERTEAFF. The CDR3 coding sequence is TGTGCCAGCAGTTACCGGGCAGGGGGCGAGAGGACTGAAGCTTTCTTT.

The table lists this clone with a few counts. At the DNA level, this CDR3 is encoded by other sequences in the same sample as well. The rearrangement uses TRBV18 and TRBJ1-1; a possible D gene is TRBD1 (5 bases). CDR3 length: 13 amino acids. Germline V gene sequence: CDR1 KGHSH, CDR2 LQKENI. Trimming cost V 2 bases and J 1 base, with 5 bases left between them. This CDR3 reads CASSPGQNTEAFF. CDR3 nucleotide sequence: TGTGCCAGCTCACCAGGACAGAACACTGAAGCTTTCTTT.

The chain links TRBV9 to TRBJ2-3, with TRBD2 matching 10 bases. After removal of 2 bases from V and 1 base from J, the junction contained 4 bases not matched to a gene. Germline V gene data show CDR1 as SGDLS and CDR2 as YYNGEE. CDR3 size: 16 residues. CDR3 coding DNA: TGTGCCAGCAGCGTCTCGGGGACTAGCGGCACAGATACGCAGTATTTT. It translates to CASSVSGTSGTDTQYF.

The rearrangement uses TRBV2 and TRBJ2-7; 8 nucleotides agree with TRBD1. The CDR3 sequence is 14 residues long. Germline CDR1 and CDR2: SNHLY and FYNNEI. V was pared by 6 bases and J by 3 bases, with 7 bases of the junction left unmatched. DNA for the CDR3: TGTGCCAGCAGGTTACAGGGGGGTATCTACGAGCAGTACTTC. Amino acids: CASRLQGGIYEQYF.

The chain uses TRBV5-6 and TRBJ2-5, with 11 bases that match TRBD2. V shed 4 bases, J shed 2 bases, and the junction held 7 bases outside the gene matches. The V gene's germline CDR1 is SGHDT and CDR2 YYEEEE. The CDR3 is 16 amino acids. CDR3 in amino acids: CASSRWTSGSQETQYF. Written as DNA, the CDR3 is TGTGCCAGCAGCAGATGGACTAGCGGGTCACAAGAGACCCAGTACTTC. Full variable domain (outside the CDR3, taken from reference TRBV5-6 and TRBJ2-5): DAGVTQSPTHLIKTRGQQVTLRCSPKSGHDTVSWYQQALGQGPQFIFQYYEEEERQRGNFPDRFSGHQFPNYSSELNVNALLLGDSALYLCASSRWTSGSQETQYFGPGTRLLVL.

The rearrangement uses TRBV28 and TRBJ2-7; 7 bases line up with TRBD2. Germline CDR1 reads MDHEN; CDR2 reads SYDVKM. This CDR3 region has 13 residues. The V and J ends lost 8 bases and 5 bases, in that order; junction bases with no gene match: 9. CDR3 residues: CASLGSGTNEQYF. In nucleotides, the CDR3 is TGTGCCAGCCTTGGATCCGGGACTAACGAGCAGTACTTC.

The rearrangement uses TRBV27 and TRBJ2-7; possibly TRBD1 for D (6 bases). Germline V CDR1 and CDR2: MNHEY, SMNVEV (reference sequence). This CDR3 comprises 15 residues. Trimming shortened V by 5 bases and J by 0 bases, and 14 bases separated the two germline ends. The CDR3 coding sequence is TGTGCCAGCAGTACCACAGGGTTTCTCTCCTACGAGCAGTACTTC. It is translated as CASSTTGFLSYEQYF.